A selection of T cell receptor beta chains follows, all from one sample in a study of spatial heterogeneity in lung cancer. TCRdb reanalysed the 5' RACE reads using MiXCR and keeps one entry per CDR3 protein. The table has about 50,000 distinct CDR3 sequences, approximately 7.6% seen once. The starting material was PBMCs, obtained at surgery. These receptors were collected from a female donor with early-stage non-small cell lung cancer. Each CDR3 is given with its conserved first and last residue. A D gene is named only where the DNA matches it firmly. Clone size is not always given. Where it is, it says once, few, many or a class for expanded clones.

abundance | j_gene | d_gene | v_gene | CDR3nt | CDR3aa
many | TRBJ2-1 | NA | TRBV12-3/TRBV12-4 | TGTGCCAGCAGTTACGGCGGTGGGGCTCGGAGTGAGCAGTTCTTC | CASSYGGGARSEQFF
few | TRBJ2-1 | TRBD2 | TRBV5-1 | TGCGCCAGCAGCTTGGTGCCTAGCGGGGGCCCCAATGAGCAGTTCTTC | CASSLVPSGGPNEQFF
many | TRBJ1-1 | NA | TRBV27 | TGTGCCAGCAGTTTTACCCAGGTGAACACTGAAGCTTTCTTT | CASSFTQVNTEAFF
many | TRBJ2-1 | TRBD1 | TRBV12-3/TRBV12-4 | TGTGCCAGCAGTCTCCCGGGACAGGGGGGCAATGAGCAGTTCTTC | CASSLPGQGGNEQFF
few | TRBJ1-1 | NA | TRBV10-3 | TGTGCCATCAGTGAGACTCGGATTCGTGAGACTGAAGCTTTCTTT | CAISETRIRETEAFF
few | TRBJ2-7 | NA | TRBV19 | TGTGCCAGTAGTAATACCTACGAGCAGTACTTC | CASSNTYEQYF
NA | TRBJ1-1 | TRBD1 | TRBV5-5 | TGTGCCAGCAGTAGGACAGGGGGCATGAACACTGAAGCTTTCTTT | CASSRTGGMNTEAFF
NA | TRBJ1-5 | NA | TRBV4-3 | TGCGCCAGCAGCCAAGTATCTGGTGCGAATCAGCCCCAGCATTTT | CASSQVSGANQPQHF
few | TRBJ2-7 | TRBD1 | TRBV7-2 | TGTGCCAGCAGCTTACGATCGGGACAGGATGAGCAGTACTTC | CASSLRSGQDEQYF
NA | TRBJ2-7 | TRBD2 | TRBV30 | TGTGCCTGGAAGCGGGGGGCCCCCTACGAGCAGTACTTC | CAWKRGAPYEQYF
NA | TRBJ2-3 | NA | TRBV30 | TGTGCCTGGAAAGGCAGGCGGCGCCCCACAGATACGCAGTATTTT | CAWKGRRRPTDTQYF
NA | TRBJ2-3 | TRBD2 | TRBV7-3 | TGTGCCAGCAGCCCATGGGGGACTAGCATGGCAGATACGCAGTATTTT | CASSPWGTSMADTQYF
few | TRBJ1-1 | NA | TRBV30 | TGTGCCTGGAGTTATGCCTCCCTAACTGAAGCTTTCTTT | CAWSYASLTEAFF
few | TRBJ2-7 | TRBD1 | TRBV6-5 | TGTGCCAGCAGTTCCCCGGGACAGGGGACCTACGAGCAGTACTTC | CASSSPGQGTYEQYF
NA | TRBJ1-1 | NA | TRBV7-2 | TGTGCCAGCAGCTTAGGTCCGGGGAACACTGAAGCTTTCTTT | CASSLGPGNTEAFF
NA | TRBJ1-6 | TRBD1 | TRBV28 | TGTGCCAGCAGTGAAAACAGGGGGTGGAATTCACCCCTCCACTTT | CASSENRGWNSPLHF
NA | TRBJ2-7 | TRBD1 | TRBV28 | TGTGCCACCCAGTTTATAGGGACAGGCTACGAGCAGTACTTC | CATQFIGTGYEQYF
many | TRBJ2-3 | TRBD2 | TRBV3-1 | TGTGCCAGCAGCCAAGGGGCGGGGGGAAGCACAGATACGCAGTATTTT | CASSQGAGGSTDTQYF
NA | TRBJ1-5 | NA | TRBV20-1 | TGCAGTGCTAGAAGTGGAAATCAGCCCCAGCATTTT | CSARSGNQPQHF
many | TRBJ1-5 | NA | TRBV10-3 | TGTGCCATCAGAGACGGACAGCTCAATCAGCCCCAGCATTTT | CAIRDGQLNQPQHF
many | TRBJ1-3 | TRBD1 | TRBV28 | TGTGCCAGCAGTTTCTCGGGACAGAACTCTGGAAACACCATATATTTT | CASSFSGQNSGNTIYF
NA | TRBJ2-5 | TRBD2 | TRBV7-2 | TGTGCCAGCATCCCTCTGGGTGGACTAGTGTACCAAGAGACCCAGTACTTC | CASIPLGGLVYQETQYF
many | TRBJ2-1 | TRBD2 | TRBV27 | TGTGCCAGCAGTTTATTAGCGGGGGGGCCGTCCAATGAGCAGTTCTTC | CASSLLAGGPSNEQFF
few | TRBJ1-5 | NA | TRBV19 | TGTGCCAGTAGTATAGGGTCAGGGGCCAATCAGCCCCAGCATTTT | CASSIGSGANQPQHF
many | TRBJ2-7 | NA | TRBV5-4 | TGTGCCAGCAGCTTGCGGGGCAGGCGCGAGCAGTACTTC | CASSLRGRREQYF
few | TRBJ1-1 | NA | TRBV11-2 | TGTGCCAGCAGCTTAGAGCGTTTTGACACTGAAGCTTTCTTT | CASSLERFDTEAFF
NA | TRBJ2-5 | NA | TRBV18 | TGTGCCAGCTCACCGGTTTTAGACAGACAGGCTCAAGAGACCCAGTACTTC | CASSPVLDRQAQETQYF
many | TRBJ2-5 | TRBD1 | TRBV19 | TGTGCCAGTAGCGGACAGGGGAATTCGCAAGAGACCCAGTACTTC | CASSGQGNSQETQYF
few | TRBJ2-3 | TRBD2 | TRBV14 | TGTGCCAGCAGCCAAGATAAGGGACTAGCGGAAAGCACAGATACGCAGTATTTT | CASSQDKGLAESTDTQYF
many | TRBJ1-2 | NA | TRBV6-5 | TGTGCCAGCAGTTACCCCCCGGGCCGCGGGAACTATGGCTACACCTTC | CASSYPPGRGNYGYTF
few | TRBJ2-3 | TRBD2 | TRBV28 | TGTGCCAGCAGCGTCCTAGCGGGGCCCACAGATACGCAGTATTTT | CASSVLAGPTDTQYF
few | TRBJ2-1 | NA | TRBV29-1 | TGCAGCGTCTCCCACGAGGTCGCAGGCTCCTACAATGAGCAGTTCTTC | CSVSHEVAGSYNEQFF
NA | TRBJ2-2 | TRBD1 | TRBV4-1 | TGCGCCAGCAGCCGACCACAGGGGGCCGGCACCGGGGAGCTGTTTTTT | CASSRPQGAGTGELFF
many | TRBJ2-5 | TRBD1 | TRBV4-2 | TGTGCCAGCAGCCAAGATAGTGCAGGGGGCCGGGCAGAGACCCAGTACTTC | CASSQDSAGGRAETQYF
NA | TRBJ2-3 | NA | TRBV29-1 | TGCAGCGTTGAGGGGGTGGGGGGCGGCACAGATACGCAGTATTTT | CSVEGVGGGTDTQYF
many | TRBJ2-3 | NA | TRBV6-1 | TGTGCCAGCAGTGAAGCGCTCTCGTACACAGATACGCAGTATTTT | CASSEALSYTDTQYF
NA | TRBJ2-7 | TRBD2 | TRBV2 | TGTGCCAGCAGTACCCTCGGGAGGGCGTACGAGCAGTACTTC | CASSTLGRAYEQYF
many | TRBJ2-7 | NA | TRBV19 | TGTGCCAGTAGTATTGGTGGGGCCGTGCGATACGAGCAGTACTTC | CASSIGGAVRYEQYF
NA | TRBJ2-7 | TRBD1 | TRBV5-6 | TGTGCCAGCACTTTGATCACCAAATACAGGGGAATAGGGTACGAGCAGTACTTC | CASTLITKYRGIGYEQYF
few | TRBJ1-1 | NA | TRBV12-3/TRBV12-4 | TGTGCCAGCACCCTTACAGGCCCTAACACTGAAGCTTTCTTT | CASTLTGPNTEAFF
NA | TRBJ2-1 | TRBD2 | TRBV20-1 | TGCAGTGCTTATCGGACTAGCGGGGATCTTGCTGAGCAGTTCTTC | CSAYRTSGDLAEQFF
many | TRBJ2-3 | NA | TRBV12-3/TRBV12-4 | TGTGCCAGCAGTTCCTTGGCTCCCACAGATACGCAGTATTTT | CASSSLAPTDTQYF
few | TRBJ2-3 | TRBD2 | TRBV5-1 | TGCGCCAGCAGCTTGGGCGGGGGGTCTCCTAGCACAGATACGCAGTATTTT | CASSLGGGSPSTDTQYF
many | TRBJ1-3 | NA | TRBV18 | TGTGCCAGCTCACCTTACTCAGGGAACTCTGGAAACACCATATATTTT | CASSPYSGNSGNTIYF
many | TRBJ2-5 | NA | TRBV2 | TGTGCCAGCAGTGAATTTCTCCCGGGTCGGGAGACCCAGTACTTC | CASSEFLPGRETQYF
few | TRBJ2-1 | TRBD2 | TRBV3-1 | TGTGCCAGCAGCCTAGAGCGGGGGGTTAATGAGCAGTTCTTC | CASSLERGVNEQFF
NA | TRBJ2-1 | NA | TRBV7-2 | TGTGCCAGCAGCTTATCATATTCTTCCTACAATGAGCAGTTCTTC | CASSLSYSSYNEQFF
few | TRBJ2-3 | NA | TRBV5-1 | TGCGCCAGCAGCTCGGCAGGACCCACAGATACGCAGTATTTT | CASSSAGPTDTQYF
many | TRBJ1-4 | NA | TRBV4-1 | TGCGCCACCACGAACCCTAGCACTAATGAAAAACTGTTTTTT | CATTNPSTNEKLFF
few | TRBJ2-7 | NA | TRBV28 | TGTGCCAGCAGTTTATCAGTTACGGGCCTCTCCTACGAGCAGTACTTC | CASSLSVTGLSYEQYF
NA | TRBJ2-2 | TRBD1 | TRBV23-1 | TGCGCCAGCATAAGGGACAGGGGGCGCATCGGGGAGCTGTTTTTT | CASIRDRGRIGELFF
few | TRBJ1-4 | NA | TRBV6-5 | TGTGCCAGCAGTACCCACAGAACAACTAATGAAAAACTGTTTTTT | CASSTHRTTNEKLFF
NA | TRBJ1-3 | NA | TRBV20-1 | TGCAGTGCTAGTTCGGGAAGCTCTGGAAACACCATATATTTT | CSASSGSSGNTIYF
many | TRBJ1-6 | NA | TRBV9 | TGTGCCAGCAGCGTAGGCGTGGATTCACCCCTCCACTTT | CASSVGVDSPLHF